These T cell receptor beta chains were read from a single sample in a study of CD8 T cells in ankylosing spondylitis. TCRdb fed the 5' RACE reads into MiXCR, producing one record per CDR3 protein. The sample yields about 200,000 distinct CDR3 sequences, over 10% seen once. Sequencing was done on a sample of blood, either unsorted or a sorted T cell fraction (not recorded which). The source is a male donor with ankylosing spondylitis or in good health (not recorded which). The CDR3 runs from the conserved cysteine through the conserved F or W. A D gene is named only where the DNA matches it firmly.

len,v_gene,d_gene,j_gene,CDR3aa
12,TRBV11-2,NA,TRBJ2-1,CASSLTYNEQFF
11,TRBV19,NA,TRBJ1-1,CASASATEAFF
14,TRBV19,NA,TRBJ1-1,CASSMGAGQLEAFF
16,TRBV7-8,TRBD1,TRBJ2-5,CASSRRDRELGETQYF
12,TRBV12-3/TRBV12-4,NA,TRBJ1-1,CASSFHGTEAFF
14,TRBV29-1,NA,TRBJ2-1,CSVLTLYSYNEQFF
15,TRBV12-3/TRBV12-4,TRBD2,TRBJ2-1,CASSSQAGGYNEQFF
14,TRBV10-2,NA,TRBJ2-1,CASGTALSYNEQFF
15,TRBV4-1,NA,TRBJ2-7,CASSQDRQSGYEQYF
15,TRBV27,TRBD2,TRBJ2-7,CASSLATSGRHEQYF
20,TRBV20-1,TRBD2,TRBJ2-1,CSARGSGLAGGRGDYNEQFF
19,TRBV9,TRBD2,TRBJ2-3,CASSVEWVRASGAADTQYF
14,TRBV6-2/TRBV6-3,NA,TRBJ1-5,CASSYGMGRQPQHF
13,TRBV19,NA,TRBJ2-3,CASKPGHTDTQYF
14,TRBV5-5,NA,TRBJ2-2,CASSFPRGTGELFF
11,TRBV6-5,NA,TRBJ2-7,CATALGGEQYF
13,TRBV4-1,NA,TRBJ2-1,CASSQGGTLEQFF
16,TRBV7-9,TRBD1,TRBJ2-1,CASSPRQGEAYNEQFF
12,TRBV5-6,NA,TRBJ2-1,CASSLGPNEQFF
13,TRBV7-9,NA,TRBJ2-7,CASSLIDSYEQYF
12,TRBV20-1,TRBD2,TRBJ2-4,CSMGLAENIQYF
14,TRBV27,NA,TRBJ2-7,CASSSTGSQSEQYF
15,TRBV28,TRBD1,TRBJ1-6,CASSRTGSYNSPLHF
16,TRBV25-1,TRBD1,TRBJ2-1,CASRGTGTGKLNEQFF
16,TRBV10-3,TRBD2,TRBJ2-3,CAISESSSGSGDTQYF
11,TRBV29-1,TRBD1,TRBJ1-2,CSVTGVYGYTF
13,TRBV4-1,NA,TRBJ2-3,CASSRIAADTQYF
15,TRBV7-2,NA,TRBJ2-7,CASSLAGGAGDEQYF
14,TRBV5-1,NA,TRBJ1-1,CASSLAGLGTEAFF
18,TRBV9,NA,TRBJ2-3,CASSVGIGGPYSTDTQYF
13,TRBV15,NA,TRBJ2-1,CATSARQRDEQFF
14,TRBV2,TRBD2,TRBJ2-3,CATLGAREPDTQYF
16,TRBV7-9,NA,TRBJ2-1,CASSRTSGSTYNEQFF
14,TRBV20-1,NA,TRBJ1-5,CSAHAGGSNQPQHF
12,TRBV10-1,TRBD1,TRBJ2-1,CASSEVGGEQFF
11,TRBV7-9,NA,TRBJ2-1,CASSLEAEQFF
16,TRBV6-1,TRBD2,TRBJ2-3,CASSERLAGGTDTQYF
14,TRBV6-1,NA,TRBJ1-1,CASSLTLMNTEAFF
14,TRBV30,NA,TRBJ1-1,CAWSVEGLNTEAFF
12,TRBV27,NA,TRBJ1-1,CASSLFSTEAFF
15,TRBV7-8,NA,TRBJ1-1,CASSLEVSVNTEAFF
15,TRBV15,NA,TRBJ2-1,CATSRGQSSYNEQFF
16,TRBV5-1,NA,TRBJ1-6,CASSLEGLSSNSPLHF
12,TRBV7-2,NA,TRBJ2-1,CASSLEWEEQFF
14,TRBV14,NA,TRBJ2-1,CASSLVPVYNEQFF
14,TRBV12-3/TRBV12-4,NA,TRBJ1-1,CASSLGSGNTEAFF